This T cell receptor (beta chain) was profiled in a study of spatial heterogeneity in lung cancer. Study overall: In raw reads, more than eight appearances on average were recorded for each unique TCR and UMI combination.

Single TCR cDNA molecules each had their own unique molecular identifier. Using its own MiXCR run on the 5' RACE reads, TCRdb lists one record per CDR3 protein. The table records some 47,000 distinct CDR3 sequences, roughly 7.2% of them present only once. This clonotype came up a few times. Its antigen is unidentified. Losses at the gene ends were 0 bases for V and 1 base for J; bases not matched to a gene: 5. CDR1 is SGDLS and CDR2 is YYNGEE in the germline V gene. CDR3 length equals 16 residues. Study results and caveats: Follow-up blood showed ubiquitous expanded tumor TCRs less than blood at resection did.

Time point in this sample: sample taken at primary tumor resection. Whole RNA was taken from tumor, nontumor lung or frozen PBMC; it was then sequenced unsorted. The chain carries TRBV9 and TRBJ1-1; 8 bases match TRBD1. The sequence was obtained from a female donor with early-stage non-small cell lung cancer. The sample here was PBMCs, taken at surgery. Here the CDR3 DNA reads TGTGCCAGCAGCGTAGGGGGACAGGCTGGGAACACTGAAGCTTTCTTT. Translating gives CASSVGGQAGNTEAFF. Combining the CDR3 with reference TRBV9 and TRBJ1-1 gives the whole variable domain DSGVTQTPKHLITATGQRVTLRCSPRSGDLSVYWYQQSLDQGLQFLIQYYNGEERAKGNILERFSAQQFPDLHSELNLSSLELGDSALYFCASSVGGQAGNTEAFFGQGTRLTVV.